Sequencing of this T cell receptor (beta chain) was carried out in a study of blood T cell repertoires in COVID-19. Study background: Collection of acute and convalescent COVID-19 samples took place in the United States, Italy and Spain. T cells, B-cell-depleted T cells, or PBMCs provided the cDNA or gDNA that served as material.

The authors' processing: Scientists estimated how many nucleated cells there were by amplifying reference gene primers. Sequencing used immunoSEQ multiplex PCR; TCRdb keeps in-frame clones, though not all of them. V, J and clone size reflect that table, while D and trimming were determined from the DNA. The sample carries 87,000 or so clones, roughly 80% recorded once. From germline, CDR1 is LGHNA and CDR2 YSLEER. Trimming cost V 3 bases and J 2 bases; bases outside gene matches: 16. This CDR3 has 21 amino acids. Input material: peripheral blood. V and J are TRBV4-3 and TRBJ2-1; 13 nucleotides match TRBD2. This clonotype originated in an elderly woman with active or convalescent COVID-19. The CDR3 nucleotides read TGCGCCAGCAGCCAGGCCCCTTCGTCCGGGACTAGCGGGATTACCTACAATGAGCAGTTCTTC. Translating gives CASSQAPSSGTSGITYNEQFF.